This T cell receptor (beta chain) came from a study of human T cells and chemical hapten exposure (dated by TCRdb to about 2021). The study in broad terms: For sensitization, 2% DPC in acetone was applied to a roughly 2 cm by roughly 2 cm area of upper inner arm skin. Libraries were combined into a pool for sequencing, and differences in TCR yield between samples came mainly from small differences in library volumes within the pool. Alopecia areata with under or over 50% scalp involvement, alopecia totalis and alopecia universalis were represented in the patient cohort, which was mostly female. For TCR sequencing, blood came from 25 to 35 alopecia patients at anywhere from one to four time points (pre-sensitization, 2, 6 and 24 weeks). Blood samples were taken from patients before sensitization (week 0) and then at 2, 6 and about 24 weeks after DPC sensitization. Patients additionally received weekly therapeutic DPC doses to the scalp throughout the roughly 26-week study period. This study followed changes in the peripheral blood TCR repertoire in vivo during primary and secondary sensitization of alopecia patients to the hapten diphenylcyclopropenone (DPC). Patch tests used Finn chambers with 0.01% DPC on the upper back, scored after 6 days by International Contact Dermatitis Research Group standards. General conclusions and limits of the study: Expanded TCRs formed significantly more large CDR3 similarity clusters than pre-sensitization or healthy control sets, consistent with antigen-driven responses. Repeated subsampling changed both the strength of the expansion versus patch-test correlation and the threshold at which the correlation became significant. DPC sensitization did not change the number of TCRs with a frequency above 1 in 1000, and there was no evidence of changes in global repertoire structure. Alopecia, a presumed autoimmune disease, was present in all patients, so the immune response of the patients might differ from that of healthy individuals. The number of PT1 expanded TCRs positively correlated with patch test score, significant at thresholds 8, 16 and 32 but not 4.

Library prep was done by RACE. TCRdb records NextSeq 500 as the sequencer. Library preparation attached unique molecular identifiers to individual cDNA molecules for quantitative, reproducible TCR counting. For every blood RNA sample, sequencing covered both the TCR alpha and TCR beta chains. Per the original workflow: The median number of TCRs per sample was over 85,000, ranging from roughly 20,000 to 690,600. V, J and CDR3 annotation of the TCR reads was carried out using the Decombinator software suite. For PS versus PT1 abundance plots, all samples were subsampled to the same number of TCRs (28,000). TCRs were defined as expanded if absent before sensitization and observed at least eight times at the 2-week time point. TCRdb handled the public reads itself, with Q25 trimming in fastp and clone calling in MiXCR, and kept productive beta chains. Rows are combined by CDR3 protein, so each entry shows the most common genes and DNA. These V and J calls originate from TCRdb's pipeline instead of the authors' own analysis. This sample comprises a few hundred thousand distinct CDR3 sequences, 5.5% of them detected only once. The biggest ten clones account for over 7% of the sample.

Per the publication, the time point label means: pre-sensitization, week 0. This specimen's treatment or condition label, interpreted: therapeutic diphenylcyclopropenone sensitization with weekly scalp DPC. At every patch-test visit, the blood draw took place before the patch test was put on. To be eligible, patients had to be aged 18 to 70, diagnosed with alopecia and judged suitable for DPC therapy, while pregnant patients were excluded. Total RNA was extracted from unfractionated whole blood collected in Tempus Blood RNA tubes. In the case of this clonotype: Its antigen is still unknown. No base quality information exists; no much larger clone differs at one position.

This clonotype was sampled from a woman aged 18-30 years with alopecia areata. Some clones in this sample may be carry-over from other donors' samples. This specimen consisted of whole blood, obtained in connection with sensitization to the hapten diphenylcyclopropenone (DPC).

Here is the DNA: TGTGCCAGCAGCCAAGAGCTGGCGGGGGGTCAGCCCCAGCATTTT. It translates as CASSQELAGGQPQHF. The sequence is built from TRBV4-2 and TRBJ1-5, with TRBD1 tentatively as D gene (5 bases match). Deletion took 0 bases off V and 6 bases off J, with a span of 12 bases between the germline ends. The cysteine opens and the phenylalanine closes a CDR3 of 15 amino acids. Only the CDR3 part of the read is kept: 45 bases, read in frame from the first base. The CDR1 and CDR2 encoded by the germline V gene are LGHNA and YNFKEQ.